Sequencing of this T cell receptor (beta chain) was carried out in a study of control samples from healthy donors and cancer patients. From germline, CDR1 is SQVTM and CDR2 ANQGSEA. The ends were cut back, 3 bases at V and 0 bases at J, with 10 bases in the middle. The CDR3 has 14 amino acids. Here immunoSEQ multiplex PCR was the method, and the copy in TCRdb shows in-frame clones only, minus some. The table lists 150,000 to 180,000 clones, approximately 96% of them singletons. This TCR came from a middle-aged man in good health. This rearrangement joins TRBV29-1 to TRBJ2-3; unclear D gene. The sequenced sample consisted of blood. The CDR3 coding sequence is TGCAGCGTTGACGAGGCGACGAGCACAGATACGCAGTATTTT. This gives the protein CSVDEATSTDTQYF.